This TCR beta chain stems from a study of cytomegalovirus exposure and HLA in healthy donors. The CDR3 runs 15 residues. The germline CDR1 and CDR2 sequences are ENHRY and SYGVKD. V lost 2 bases and J lost 3, with 14 bases in between. Overall study results and limits: From TCR beta sequences, most subjects' HLA-A and HLA-B alleles were reportedly predicted accurately. Most TCR sequences were uncommon, yet certain public TCRs appeared in many donors. In a later analysis, several top co-occurrence clusters appeared linked to parvovirus B19, influenza, CMV and Epstein-Barr virus.

The PCR was carried out with 60 Vbeta primers and 13 Jbeta primers. The table came from immunoSEQ multiplex PCR; TCRdb's copy has only in-frame clones and leaves some out. The profile shows around 38,000 clones, approximately 71% of them singletons. Concerning this clone itself: The target antigen is unknown.

The chain recombines TRBV10-3 with TRBJ2-7; D is perhaps TRBD1 (6 bases). This receptor was obtained from a man aged 45-60 years in good health and CMV-seropositive. Sequenced sample: PBMCs. Here the CDR3 DNA reads TGTGCCATCAGTGAGACCCTAACGGGACACTACGAGCAGTACTTC. It yields the protein CAISETLTGHYEQYF.